This TCR beta chain was sequenced in a study of graft-versus-host responses after intestinal transplantation (dated by TCRdb to the early 2020s). Some background on the complete study: The transplants that recipients got were multivisceral, liver-intestinal, or isolated intestinal. The cohort enrolled about two dozen intestinal transplant recipients, one of whom was a retransplant, and a few patients without pretransplant specimens were excluded. Samples from a few later patients were sequenced in-house on an Illumina MiSeq with MiXCR processing rather than by the commercial service. Every recipient was given anti-thymocyte globulin induction, followed by around three years of maintenance tacrolimus and steroids. Donor T cell macrochimerism was defined as a peak of at least 4% donor T cells among recipient peripheral blood mononuclear cells. Graft-versus-host and host-versus-graft alloreactive T cell clones were tracked in the graft, circulation and bone marrow after intestinal transplantation using bulk TCR-beta CDR3 sequencing. To identify alloreactive clones, pre-transplant mixed lymphocyte reaction products were sequenced and then compared with unstimulated pre-transplant donor and recipient T cells.

V loses 6 bases at its end and J loses 3 bases; junction bases beyond the gene matches: 4. The germline V gene (reference sequence) gives CDR1 as SGHNT and CDR2 as YYREEE. Inclusive of the bounding cysteine and phenylalanine, the CDR3 is 14 residues long. The retained sequence is limited to the CDR3, 42 bases, with the frame set at the first base. In light of the paper, this sample's time point label describes: cells obtained before transplantation from donor or recipient. CD3+CD4+ and CD3+CD8+ populations were FACS-sorted from unstimulated pre-transplant donor and recipient cells taken from spleen or lymph nodes. General study outcomes and caveats: Peak levels of circulating GvH clones were associated with declines in HvG clones early after transplant. In the allografts of patients with donor T cell macrochimerism, GvH to HvG T cell clonal ratios were high. GvH clones were found in recipient bone marrow, and some of the GvH clones appeared earlier in ileal mucosa or blood, which is consistent with an intestinal mucosal origin. The conclusions were limited by the relatively low number and heterogeneity of the intestinal transplant patients.

This clone is judged medium-sized (0.01 to 0.1%). Its antigen has not been determined. The input lacks base qualities; no much larger clone sits a single base away. Preparation of the library involved the immunoSEQ multiplex PCR assay. For most patients, genomic DNA was isolated with the Qiagen DNeasy Blood and Tissue Kit and shipped frozen to Adaptive Biotechnologies for TCR sequencing. Adaptive Biotechnologies carried out high-throughput TCR-beta CDR3 sequencing of genomic DNA for most patients. The authors processed their data as follows. Adaptive's ImmunoSEQ software supplied the TCR sequencing data for about 18 patients, while MiXCR and VDJtools were used to process a few other patients. To correct CD4 versus CD8 sorting errors, sequences present in both subsets at a frequency ratio below 5:1 were removed. CDR3 nucleotide sequences shared by donor and recipient were removed because the origin of these sequences could not be assigned. To be classed as alloreactive, a clone needed at least 2-fold expansion over unstimulated cells and a minimum CFSE-low frequency of 0.002% (template counts) or 0.001% (read counts). Clones were considered mappable if detected in sequenced pre-transplant spleen, lymph node, or MLR CFSE-low populations of the donor or recipient. The cumulative frequency of alloreactive clones was calculated as a percentage of all sequences, weighted by copy number. What TCRdb holds here is the immuneACCESS table cut down to in-frame rearrangements. Part of the clones is not present; checked against another copy, under half of the missing clones reflect an unresolved V gene, and the others are unexplained. That table furnishes V, J and clone size, whereas the DNA furnished D and trimming. Recorded for this sample are 99,000 or so clones; over 75% of them occurred a single time. Approximately 0.97% of the sample is taken by the ten largest.

The sequences come from unstimulated CD4+ T cells sorted from spleen or lymph node cells, collected before intestinal transplant. The V gene is TRBV5-4 and the J gene is TRBJ2-3, with 10 central nucleotides matching TRBD2. This sequence was found in a human donor who received an intestinal transplant. The DNA sequence reads TGTGCCAGCACCCCTAGCGGGAGAACAGATACGCAGTATTTT. Its translation is CASTPSGRTDTQYF.